The 3 T cell receptor beta chains presented below share a single source sample, sequenced in a study of T cells in Graves' hyperthyroidism and ophthalmopathy (dated by TCRdb to the late 2010s). The library was generated by multiplex PCR. Instrument on record: Illumina HiSeq 2000. The TCR beta CDR3 regions were amplified from the RNA transcripts. A first-round RT-PCR of the TCR CDR3 used the HTBI primer set with the Qiagen OneStep RT-PCR kit. The public reads were run again by TCRdb, first through fastp at Q25 and then through MiXCR, and only productive beta chains were kept. Every CDR3 protein is listed once, alongside the most common genes and DNA of its rows. This sample holds 450,000 to 600,000 distinct CDR3 sequences; less than 15% were observed only once. Of the sample, around 14% falls within the top ten clones. The material sequenced was blood. These receptors were taken from a woman in her thirties or forties with Graves' hyperthyroidism.

This clonotype was seen a handful of times. The chain is built from TRBV7-8 and TRBJ1-2; 9 bases map to TRBD1. The CDR3 length is 15 residues. Germline values: CDR1 SGHVS, CDR2 FQNEAQ. Trimming took 2 bases from V and 7 from J; bases not matched to a gene: 8. The CDR3 loop reads CASSLLGQGIGGYTF. In DNA form, the CDR3 reads TGTGCCAGCAGCTTACTGGGACAGGGTATAGGTGGCTACACCTTC.

The table lists this clonotype with a few counts. The rearrangement uses TRBV6-1 and TRBJ1-6, with no clear D. Germline V gene lookup returns CDR1 MNHNS and CDR2 SASEGT. The germline V and J ends were trimmed by 2 bases and 7 bases, with 9 bases remaining between them. The CDR3 has 14 residues. The CDR3 DNA sequence: TGTGCCAGCAGTGAACTGGCCGGGAATTCACCCCTCCACTTT. Its protein product is CASSELAGNSPLHF.

This clonotype was seen ten or more times. The chain combines TRBV28 with TRBJ2-2, with a weak D call TRBD2 (6 bases). Germline values: CDR1 MDHEN, CDR2 SYDVKM. Trimming shortened V by 2 bases and J by 2 bases, and 12 bases separated the two germline ends. The CDR3 loop spans 16 amino acids. CDR3 in DNA: TGTGCCAGCAGTTTAGGTCCTAGCGACAACACCGGGGAGCTGTTTTTT. Amino acid sequence: CASSLGPSDNTGELFF.